These T cell receptor beta chains were read from a single sample in a study of regulatory T cells in long-lasting Graves disease. TCRdb processed the multiplex PCR reads anew with MiXCR; each CDR3 protein has one entry. This sample has approximately 480,000 distinct CDR3 sequences, with about 17% found just once. This sample was also put to use in a study of T cells in Graves' hyperthyroidism and ophthalmopathy.

The sequences come from peripheral blood mononuclear cells (PBMCs), collected at new diagnosis, from a patient treated with antithyroid drugs. All receptors come from a man aged 35-49 years with Graves disease. Each CDR3 is given with its conserved first and last residue. The order of the fields is clone size, J gene, V gene, D gene, CDR3 DNA, CDR3 protein. A D gene is named only where the DNA matches it firmly. For some rows the clone size is stated as once, few or many, or as a class when expanded; others skip it.

>many|TRBJ2-5|TRBV2|TRBD1
TGTGCCAGCACCGGACAGGGGATGACCCAGTACTTC
CASTGQGMTQYF
>many|TRBJ2-5|TRBV2|.
TGTGCCAGCAGCGACCAGGGGACCCAGTACTTC
CASSDQGTQYF
>many|TRBJ2-2|TRBV7-8|TRBD1
TGTGCCAGCAGCTTGGGACAGGGGGCGCTTAACACCGGGGAGCTGTTTTTT
CASSLGQGALNTGELFF
>many|TRBJ1-1|TRBV27|.
TGTGCCAGCAGTTGGGGATCTCAAAGGACTGAAGCTTTCTTT
CASSWGSQRTEAFF
>many|TRBJ2-4|TRBV2|TRBD2
TGTGCCAGCAGTGGAGAAGCGGGAGGGAAAAACATTCAGTACTTC
CASSGEAGGKNIQYF
>many|TRBJ2-1|TRBV10-1|TRBD2
TGCGCCAGCAGTGAGTTCCAGCGGGAGGCCAATATCCTCTACAATGAGCAGTTCTTC
CASSEFQREANILYNEQFF
>few|TRBJ2-3|TRBV5-1|TRBD2
TGCGCCAGCAGCTCATTAGCGGGAGGGAGAGATACGCAGTATTTT
CASSSLAGGRDTQYF
>once|TRBJ2-6|TRBV12-3/TRBV12-4|.
TGTGCCAGCAGTTTCTCCTCTGGGACCAACGTCCTGACTTTC
CASSFSSGTNVLTF
>.|TRBJ2-7|TRBV6-1|.
TGTGCCAGCAGTATACGACTTACCGTCTCCTACGAGCAGTACTTC
CASSIRLTVSYEQYF
>.|TRBJ2-7|TRBV12-3/TRBV12-4|TRBD2
TGTGCCAGCAGTGGGGGGGACGTAGCCTACGAGCAGTACTTC
CASSGGDVAYEQYF
>.|TRBJ2-5|TRBV2|TRBD2
TGTGCCAGCAGCGGACTCAGCGGGAGGGCCGAGACCCAGTACTTC
CASSGLSGRAETQYF
>many|TRBJ1-5|TRBV12-3/TRBV12-4|TRBD1
TGTGCCAGCAGATCTTCAACAGGGGGCAATCAGCCCCAGCATTTT
CASRSSTGGNQPQHF
>few|TRBJ2-3|TRBV9|.
TGTGCCAGCAGTTCGGGTACGCCCCGAGGAGATACGCAGTATTTT
CASSSGTPRGDTQYF
>once|TRBJ2-1|TRBV4-1|.
TGCGCCAGCAGCCCCTTACCGGGTAGGCAGTTCTTC
CASSPLPGRQFF
>many|TRBJ2-3|TRBV5-1|.
TGCGCCAGCAGCCGCGGGACTGCCACAGATACGCAGTATTTT
CASSRGTATDTQYF
>.|TRBJ2-1|TRBV29-1|.
TGCAGCGTTGCAGGGAGGTTGGTACGCAATGAGCAGTTCTTC
CSVAGRLVRNEQFF
>.|TRBJ2-2|TRBV6-4|.
TGTGCCAGCAAGCGGACATCGAACACCGGGGAGCTGTTTTTT
CASKRTSNTGELFF
>.|TRBJ1-5|TRBV20-1|.
TGCAGTGCTAGAGATATATCGGGGAATCAGCCCCAGCATTTT
CSARDISGNQPQHF
>many|TRBJ2-3|TRBV12-3/TRBV12-4|.
TGTGCCAGCAGTTTGGTGACGGGCACGCAGTATTTT
CASSLVTGTQYF
>many|TRBJ2-7|TRBV2|.
TGTGCCAGCAGTGAGAACCGTCAGCAGTACTTC
CASSENRQQYF
>few|TRBJ2-7|TRBV9|TRBD2
TGTGCCAGCAACCCCGGGGGGACTAGCGGCTACGAGCAGTACTTC
CASNPGGTSGYEQYF
>few|TRBJ2-7|TRBV20-1|.
TGCAGTGCTAGAGATCGAGGCAACTACGAGCAGTACTTC
CSARDRGNYEQYF
>many|TRBJ1-5|TRBV20-1|TRBD1
TGCAGTGCTAGAGGTTCGGGAAGACAGGGGGGGACTTATAGCAATCAGCCCCAGCATTTT
CSARGSGRQGGTYSNQPQHF
>many|TRBJ2-4|TRBV28|.
TGTGCCAGCAGTTCCCTCGGCGGGGCAGCCAAAAACATTCAGTACTTC
CASSSLGGAAKNIQYF